Each of the 5 T cell receptor beta chains below was sequenced from the same sample in a study of T cell responses to AZD1222 COVID-19 vaccine. Sequenced by immunoSEQ multiplex PCR; TCRdb stores in-frame clones only, minus some. There are about 83,000 clones in the sample; around 88% occur only once, and 8.7% lies in the top ten. The sequenced sample was peripheral blood, obtained on day 0 of AZD1222 vaccination. The receptors come from an adult in good health.

This clone was detected a few times. The J gene is TRBJ1-5, the V gene TRBV28; D gene ambiguous. Trimming cost V 3 bases and J 7 bases, with 16 bases left between them. Germline CDR1 is MDHEN and CDR2 is SYDVKM. The CDR3 consists of 15 residues. This chain's CDR3 is CASSLRSGTGQPQHF. CDR3 sequence (DNA): TGTGCCAGCAGTTTGAGATCTGGTACGGGCCAGCCCCAGCATTTT. Using reference TRBV28 and TRBJ1-5 for the parts outside the CDR3, the full variable domain is DVKVTQSSRYLVKRTGEKVFLECVQDMDHENMFWYRQDPGLGLRLIYFSYDVKMKEKGDIPEGYSVSREKKERFSLILESASTNQTSMYLCASSLRSGTGQPQHFGDGTRLSIL.

The gene calls are TRBV18 and TRBJ1-2, with D perhaps matching TRBD1 (5 bases). This CDR3 is built from 17 residues. Deletions cut 1 base from V and 0 bases from J, with 15 bases between. The V gene's germline CDR1 is KGHSH and CDR2 LQKENI. CDR3 protein: CASSPQAGGDTNYGYTF. CDR3 coding DNA: TGTGCCAGCTCACCACAAGCTGGGGGAGACACTAACTATGGCTACACCTTC.

The V gene is TRBV24-1, the J gene TRBJ2-3; D may be TRBD1 (6 bases). The CDR3 totals 14 residues. V lost 5 bases and J 2 bases, leaving 10 bases between the germline ends. The V gene's germline CDR1 is KGHDR and CDR2 SFDVKD. The CDR3 sequence is CATSGDIPTDTQYF. CDR3 bases: TGTGCCACCAGTGGGGACATTCCCACAGATACGCAGTATTTT.

This clone was seen once. This chain links TRBV2 with TRBJ1-4, with a possible D match to TRBD1 (6 bases). The V end lost 5 bases, the J end lost 3 bases, and 10 bases lay between the germline ends. This CDR3 region has 14 residues. Germline V gene data show CDR1 as SNHLY and CDR2 as FYNNEI. The CDR3 loop reads CASSPQGANEKLFF. The CDR3 DNA sequence: TGTGCCAGCAGTCCACAGGGTGCTAATGAAAAACTGTTTTTT.

This chain connects TRBV3-1 (or the pseudogene TRBV3-2) to TRBJ2-2; 13 bases match TRBD2. Germline CDR1 is LGHDT and CDR2 is YNNKEL (reference sequence). Unmatched junction bases numbered 2, after V lost 1 base and J lost 0 bases. The CDR3 runs to 18 residues. CDR3 in amino acids: CASSQGLAGGSNTGELFF. For the CDR3, the DNA is TGTGCCAGCAGCCAAGGACTAGCGGGAGGTTCGAACACCGGGGAGCTGTTTTTT.